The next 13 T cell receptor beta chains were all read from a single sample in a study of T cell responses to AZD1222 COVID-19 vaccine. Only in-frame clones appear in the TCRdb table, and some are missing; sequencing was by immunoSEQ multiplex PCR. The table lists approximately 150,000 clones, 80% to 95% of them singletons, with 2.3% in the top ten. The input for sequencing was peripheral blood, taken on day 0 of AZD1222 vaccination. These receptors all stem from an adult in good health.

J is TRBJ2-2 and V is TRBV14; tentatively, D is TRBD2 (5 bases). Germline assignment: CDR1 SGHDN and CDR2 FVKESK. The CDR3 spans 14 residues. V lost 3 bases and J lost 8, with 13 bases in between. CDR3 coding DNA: TGTGCCAGCAGCCAGCTGCGGGTGACAGGGGAGCTGTTTTTT. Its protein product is CASSQLRVTGELFF.

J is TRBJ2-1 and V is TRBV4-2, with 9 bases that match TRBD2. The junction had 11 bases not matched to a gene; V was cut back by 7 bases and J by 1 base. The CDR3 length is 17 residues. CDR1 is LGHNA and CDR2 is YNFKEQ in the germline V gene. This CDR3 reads CASNLWSGGQSYNEQFF. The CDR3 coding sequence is TGTGCCAGCAACCTATGGAGCGGGGGGCAGTCCTACAATGAGCAGTTCTTC.

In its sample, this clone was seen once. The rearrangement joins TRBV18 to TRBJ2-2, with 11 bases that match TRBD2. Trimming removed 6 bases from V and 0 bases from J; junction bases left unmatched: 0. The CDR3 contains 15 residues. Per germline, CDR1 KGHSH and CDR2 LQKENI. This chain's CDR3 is CASSGLAANTGELFF. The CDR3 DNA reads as TGTGCCAGCTCGGGACTAGCGGCGAACACCGGGGAGCTGTTTTTT.

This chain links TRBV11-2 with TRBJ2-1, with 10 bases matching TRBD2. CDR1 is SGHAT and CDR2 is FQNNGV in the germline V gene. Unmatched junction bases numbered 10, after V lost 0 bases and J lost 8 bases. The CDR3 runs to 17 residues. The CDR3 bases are TGTGCCAGCAGCTTAGACCTCTGGGTAGCGGGGGGCCATGAGCAGTTCTTC. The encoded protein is CASSLDLWVAGGHEQFF.

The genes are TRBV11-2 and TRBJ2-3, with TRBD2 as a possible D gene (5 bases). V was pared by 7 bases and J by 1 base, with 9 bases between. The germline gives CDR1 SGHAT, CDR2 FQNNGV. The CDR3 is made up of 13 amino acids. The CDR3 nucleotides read TGTGCCAGCACCCTGGAGGGCACAGATACGCAGTATTTT. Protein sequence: CASTLEGTDTQYF.

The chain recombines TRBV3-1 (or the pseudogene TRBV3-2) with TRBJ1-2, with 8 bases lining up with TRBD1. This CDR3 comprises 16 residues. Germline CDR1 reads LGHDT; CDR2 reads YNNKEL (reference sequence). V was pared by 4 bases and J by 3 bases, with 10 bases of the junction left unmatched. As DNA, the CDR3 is TGTGCCAGCAGCCGACGTCAAGGACAGGGTGACTATGGCTACACCTTC. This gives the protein CASSRRQGQGDYGYTF.

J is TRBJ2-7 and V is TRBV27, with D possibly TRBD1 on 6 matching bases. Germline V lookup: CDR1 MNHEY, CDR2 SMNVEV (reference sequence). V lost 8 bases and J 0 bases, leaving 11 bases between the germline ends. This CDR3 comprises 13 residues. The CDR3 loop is CASGRGNSYEQYF. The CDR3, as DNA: TGTGCCAGCGGCAGGGGTAACTCCTACGAGCAGTACTTC.

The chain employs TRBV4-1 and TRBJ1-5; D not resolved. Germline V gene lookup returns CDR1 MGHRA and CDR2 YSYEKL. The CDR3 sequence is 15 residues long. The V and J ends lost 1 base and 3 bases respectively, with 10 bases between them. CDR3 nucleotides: TGCGCCAGCAGCCAAGCATATACCCCCAATCAGCCCCAGCATTTT. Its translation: CASSQAYTPNQPQHF.

In nucleotides, the CDR3 is TGTGCCAGCAGCTTTTCCGGGACAGTAGGAAACACCATATATTTT. As protein: CASSFSGTVGNTIYF. V usage is TRBV7-9 and J usage is TRBJ1-3, with 7 bases that match TRBD1. V lost 3 bases, J lost 4 bases, and 6 bases stayed unmatched. Germline V gene sequence: CDR1 SEHNR, CDR2 FQNEAQ (reference sequence). The CDR3 runs to 15 residues.

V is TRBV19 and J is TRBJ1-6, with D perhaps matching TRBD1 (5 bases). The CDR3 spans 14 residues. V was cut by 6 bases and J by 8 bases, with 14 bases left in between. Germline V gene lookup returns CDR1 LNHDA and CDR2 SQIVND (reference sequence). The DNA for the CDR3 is TGTGCCAGTAGCGGCAGGGTGCGCGATTCACCCCTCCACTTT. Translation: CASSGRVRDSPLHF.

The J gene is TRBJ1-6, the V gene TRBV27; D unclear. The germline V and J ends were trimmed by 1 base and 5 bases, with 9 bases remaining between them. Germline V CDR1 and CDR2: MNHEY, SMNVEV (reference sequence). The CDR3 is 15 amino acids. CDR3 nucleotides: TGTGCCAGCAGTTTATTAAGCGTCGATAATTCACCCCTCCACTTT. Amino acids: CASSLLSVDNSPLHF.

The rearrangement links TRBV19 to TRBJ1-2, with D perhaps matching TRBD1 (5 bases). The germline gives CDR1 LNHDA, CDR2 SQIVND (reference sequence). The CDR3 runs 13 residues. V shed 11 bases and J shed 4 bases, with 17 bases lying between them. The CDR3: CACTGGDSYGYTF. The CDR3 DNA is TGTGCCTGCACGGGGGGGGATTCCTATGGCTACACCTTC.

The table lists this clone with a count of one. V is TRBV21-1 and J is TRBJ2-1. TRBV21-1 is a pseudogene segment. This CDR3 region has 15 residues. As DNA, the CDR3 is TGTGCCAGCAGCAAGGGGAGGGGGCATGGCAATGAGCAGTTCTTC. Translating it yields CASSKGRGHGNEQFF.